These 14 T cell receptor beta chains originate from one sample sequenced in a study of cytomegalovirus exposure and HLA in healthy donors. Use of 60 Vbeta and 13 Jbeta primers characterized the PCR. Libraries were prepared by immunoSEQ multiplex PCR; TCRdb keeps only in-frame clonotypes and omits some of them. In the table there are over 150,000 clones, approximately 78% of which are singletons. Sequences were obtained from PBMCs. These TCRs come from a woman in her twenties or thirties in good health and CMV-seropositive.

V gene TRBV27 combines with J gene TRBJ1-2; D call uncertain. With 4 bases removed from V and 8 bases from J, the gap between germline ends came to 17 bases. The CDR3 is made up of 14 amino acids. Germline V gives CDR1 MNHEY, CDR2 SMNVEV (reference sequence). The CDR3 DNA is TGTGCCAGCAGTTCCCAAACCGGGATGGGGGGCTACACCTTC. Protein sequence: CASSSQTGMGGYTF.

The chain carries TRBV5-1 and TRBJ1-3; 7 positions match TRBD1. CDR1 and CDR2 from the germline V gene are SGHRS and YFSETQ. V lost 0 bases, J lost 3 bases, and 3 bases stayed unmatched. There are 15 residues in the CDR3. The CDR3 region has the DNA TGCGCCAGCAGCTTGGAGGGGGCCGGTGGAAACACCATATATTTT. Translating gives CASSLEGAGGNTIYF.

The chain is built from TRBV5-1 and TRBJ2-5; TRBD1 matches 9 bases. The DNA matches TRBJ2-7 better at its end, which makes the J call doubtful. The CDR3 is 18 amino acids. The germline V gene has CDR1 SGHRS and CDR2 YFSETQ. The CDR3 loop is CASSLGTGTLGVSYEQYF. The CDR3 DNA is TGCGCCAGCAGCTTAGGGACAGGGACACTCGGAGTGTCCTACGAGCAGTACTTC.

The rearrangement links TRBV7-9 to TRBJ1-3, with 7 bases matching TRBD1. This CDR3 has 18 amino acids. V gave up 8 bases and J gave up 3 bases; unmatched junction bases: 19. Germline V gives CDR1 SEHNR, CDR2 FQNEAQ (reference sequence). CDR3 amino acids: CASVPGVRGQPIGNTIYF. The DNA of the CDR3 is TGTGCCAGCGTCCCGGGGGTACGGGGACAGCCTATTGGAAACACCATATATTTT.

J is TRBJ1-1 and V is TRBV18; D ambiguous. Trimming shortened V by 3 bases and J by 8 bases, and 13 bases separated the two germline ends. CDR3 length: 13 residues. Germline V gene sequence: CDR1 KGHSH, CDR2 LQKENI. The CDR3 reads CASSPRGMGEAFF. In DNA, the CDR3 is TGTGCCAGCTCACCGCGCGGGATGGGGGAAGCTTTCTTT.

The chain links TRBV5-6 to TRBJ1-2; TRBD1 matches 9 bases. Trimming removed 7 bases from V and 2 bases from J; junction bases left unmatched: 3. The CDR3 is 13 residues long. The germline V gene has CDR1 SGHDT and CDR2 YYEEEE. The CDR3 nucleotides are TGTGCCAGCGCCACAGGGGGCAACTATGGCTACACCTTC. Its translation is CASATGGNYGYTF.

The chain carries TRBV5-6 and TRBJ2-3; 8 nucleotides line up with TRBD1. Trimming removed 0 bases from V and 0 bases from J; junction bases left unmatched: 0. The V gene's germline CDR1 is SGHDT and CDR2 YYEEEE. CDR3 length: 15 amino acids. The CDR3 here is CASSLDRGSTDTQYF. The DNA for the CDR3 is TGTGCCAGCAGCTTGGACAGGGGGAGCACAGATACGCAGTATTTT.

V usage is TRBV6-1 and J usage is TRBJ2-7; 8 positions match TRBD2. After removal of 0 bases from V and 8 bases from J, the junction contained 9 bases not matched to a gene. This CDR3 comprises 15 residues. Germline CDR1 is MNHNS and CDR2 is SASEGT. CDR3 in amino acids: CASSEAAGVGGQQYF. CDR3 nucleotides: TGTGCCAGCAGTGAAGCAGCGGGGGTGGGGGGCCAGCAGTACTTC.

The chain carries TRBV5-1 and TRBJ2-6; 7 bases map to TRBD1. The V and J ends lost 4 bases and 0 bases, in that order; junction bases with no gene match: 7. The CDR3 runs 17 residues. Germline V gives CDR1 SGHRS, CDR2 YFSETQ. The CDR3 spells CASSLRDSFSGANVLTF. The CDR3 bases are TGCGCCAGCAGCCTCCGGGACAGTTTCTCTGGGGCCAACGTCCTGACTTTC.

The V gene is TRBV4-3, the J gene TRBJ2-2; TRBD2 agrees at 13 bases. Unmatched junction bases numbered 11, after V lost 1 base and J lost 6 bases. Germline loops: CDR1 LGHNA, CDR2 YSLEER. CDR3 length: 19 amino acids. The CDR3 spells CASSQARLAGGILPGELFF. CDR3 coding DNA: TGCGCCAGCAGCCAAGCGAGACTAGCGGGGGGTATACTCCCCGGGGAGCTGTTTTTT.

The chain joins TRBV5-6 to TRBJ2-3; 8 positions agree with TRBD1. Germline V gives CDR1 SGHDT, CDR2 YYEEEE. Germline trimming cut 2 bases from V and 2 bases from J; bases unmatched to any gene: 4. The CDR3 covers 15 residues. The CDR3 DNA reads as TGTGCCAGCAGCTTCGGACAGGGCTTCACAGATACGCAGTATTTT. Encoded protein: CASSFGQGFTDTQYF.

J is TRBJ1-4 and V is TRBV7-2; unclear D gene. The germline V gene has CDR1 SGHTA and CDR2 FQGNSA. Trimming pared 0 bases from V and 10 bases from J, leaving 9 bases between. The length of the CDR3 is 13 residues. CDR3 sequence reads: CASSLAIPGKLFF. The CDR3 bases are TGTGCCAGCAGCTTAGCAATCCCCGGAAAACTGTTTTTT.

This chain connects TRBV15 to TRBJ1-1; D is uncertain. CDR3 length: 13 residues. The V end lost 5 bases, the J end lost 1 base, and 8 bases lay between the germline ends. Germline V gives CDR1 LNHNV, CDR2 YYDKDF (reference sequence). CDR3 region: CATSGEENTEAFF. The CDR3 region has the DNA TGTGCCACCAGCGGGGAGGAGAACACTGAAGCTTTCTTT.

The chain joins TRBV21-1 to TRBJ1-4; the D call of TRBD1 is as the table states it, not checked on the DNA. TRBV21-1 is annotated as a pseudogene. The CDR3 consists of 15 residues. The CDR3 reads CASRKAGAINEKLFF. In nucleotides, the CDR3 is TGTGCCAGCAGGAAAGCGGGCGCGATTAATGAAAAACTGTTTTTT.